Listed below are T cell receptor beta chains from one sample, sequenced in a study of cytomegalovirus exposure and HLA in healthy donors. The repertoire was sequenced with immunoSEQ multiplex PCR; TCRdb's copy has only in-frame clones and lacks some. This specimen shows 49,000 or so clones; the ten leading clones hold roughly a quarter. The sequencing input was PBMCs. The receptor set was obtained from a man aged 35-49 years in good health and CMV-seropositive. CDR3s include the opening cysteine and the closing phenylalanine or tryptophan. The order of the fields is CDR3 protein, CDR3 DNA, J gene, D gene, clone size, V gene. D genes are given only for firm matches. Rows may omit the clone size; those that give it use once, few, many or a size class.

cdr3_aa: CASSSTELNEKLFF
cdr3_nt: TGTGCCAGCAGCTCGACAGAGCTTAATGAAAAACTGTTTTTT
j_call: TRBJ1-4
d_call: .
clone_size: .
v_call: TRBV28

cdr3_aa: CSGRQGEDQAFF
cdr3_nt: TGCAGCGGACGACAGGGAGAAGATCAAGCTTTCTTT
j_call: TRBJ1-1
d_call: TRBD1
clone_size: .
v_call: TRBV29-1

cdr3_aa: CASSLSFPLTGELFF
cdr3_nt: TGTGCCAGCAGTTTATCGTTCCCCTTAACCGGGGAGCTGTTTTTT
j_call: TRBJ2-2
d_call: .
clone_size: .
v_call: TRBV27

cdr3_aa: CASSVGLEQFF
cdr3_nt: TGTGCCAGCAGCGTAGGACTAGAGCAGTTCTTC
j_call: TRBJ2-1
d_call: .
clone_size: .
v_call: TRBV9

cdr3_aa: CASSFQGTSPDYEQYF
cdr3_nt: TGTGCCAGTAGTTTCCAGGGGACTAGCCCTGACTACGAGCAGTACTTC
j_call: TRBJ2-7
d_call: TRBD2
clone_size: .
v_call: TRBV19

cdr3_aa: CATRDYSTDTQYF
cdr3_nt: TGTGCCACACGGGACTATAGCACAGATACGCAGTATTTT
j_call: TRBJ2-3
d_call: TRBD2
clone_size: .
v_call: TRBV19

cdr3_aa: CASAPIRVQGLLAKNIQYF
cdr3_nt: TGTGCCAGTGCCCCCATCCGGGTGCAGGGACTACTAGCCAAAAACATTCAGTACTTC
j_call: TRBJ2-4
d_call: TRBD2
clone_size: .
v_call: TRBV19

cdr3_aa: CASSLSLQGALDTQYF
cdr3_nt: TGTGCCAGCAGCTTAAGTTTACAGGGTGCTCTTGATACGCAGTATTTT
j_call: TRBJ2-3
d_call: .
clone_size: .
v_call: TRBV7-2

cdr3_aa: CASSLGRLAGVGENTGELFF
cdr3_nt: TGTGCCAGCAGCTTGGGGCGCCTAGCGGGAGTCGGAGAGAACACCGGGGAGCTGTTTTTT
j_call: TRBJ2-2
d_call: TRBD2
clone_size: .
v_call: TRBV7-8

cdr3_aa: CAREQGNYGYTF
cdr3_nt: TGTGCCAGGGAACAGGGAAACTATGGCTACACCTTC
j_call: TRBJ1-2
d_call: .
clone_size: .
v_call: TRBV25-1

cdr3_aa: CAWATRDREVGELFF
cdr3_nt: TGTGCCTGGGCAACTCGGGACAGGGAAGTCGGGGAGCTGTTTTTT
j_call: TRBJ2-2
d_call: TRBD1
clone_size: medium-sized
v_call: TRBV30

cdr3_aa: CATSRGRRVETQYF
cdr3_nt: TGTGCCACCAGCAGAGGTCGCAGGGTTGAGACCCAGTACTTC
j_call: TRBJ2-5
d_call: .
clone_size: .
v_call: TRBV15

cdr3_aa: CASRGQGPSYNEKLFF
cdr3_nt: TGTGCCAGCCGCGGACAGGGGCCCTCCTATAATGAAAAACTGTTTTTT
j_call: TRBJ1-4
d_call: TRBD1
clone_size: .
v_call: TRBV28

cdr3_aa: CASSRLAPETQYF
cdr3_nt: TGTGCCAGCAGTAGACTAGCGCCAGAGACCCAGTACTTC
j_call: TRBJ2-5
d_call: TRBD2
clone_size: .
v_call: TRBV6-1

cdr3_aa: CASSPSTGSDEQYF
cdr3_nt: TGTGCCAGCAGTCCATCGACAGGGTCGGACGAGCAGTACTTC
j_call: TRBJ2-7
d_call: TRBD1
clone_size: .
v_call: TRBV28

cdr3_aa: CASSWDRGQPQHF
cdr3_nt: TGTGCCAGCAGCTGGGACAGGGGACAGCCCCAGCATTTT
j_call: TRBJ1-5
d_call: TRBD1
clone_size: .
v_call: TRBV5-6

cdr3_aa: CASTEQPSTDTQYF
cdr3_nt: TGTGCCAGTACGGAGCAGCCCTCCACAGATACGCAGTATTTT
j_call: TRBJ2-3
d_call: .
clone_size: .
v_call: TRBV19

cdr3_aa: CASSLGAGGYEQYF
cdr3_nt: TGTGCCAGCAGCTTAGGGGCAGGGGGATACGAGCAGTACTTC
j_call: TRBJ2-7
d_call: TRBD1
clone_size: .
v_call: TRBV7-8

cdr3_aa: CASSYRGWGNTEAFF
cdr3_nt: TGTGCCAGCAGCTACAGGGGGTGGGGGAACACTGAAGCTTTCTTT
j_call: TRBJ1-1
d_call: TRBD1
clone_size: .
v_call: TRBV6-5

cdr3_aa: CASSEEPAGGIADTQYF
cdr3_nt: TGTGCCAGCAGCGAGGAGCCAGCGGGAGGTATCGCAGATACGCAGTATTTT
j_call: TRBJ2-3
d_call: TRBD2
clone_size: .
v_call: TRBV9

cdr3_aa: CASSLADTGELFF
cdr3_nt: TGTGCCAGCAGCTTAGCCGACACCGGGGAGCTGTTTTTT
j_call: TRBJ2-2
d_call: .
clone_size: .
v_call: TRBV11-3

cdr3_aa: CASSIQGANTEAFF
cdr3_nt: TGTGCCAGCAGCATACAGGGGGCGAACACTGAAGCTTTCTTT
j_call: TRBJ1-1
d_call: TRBD1
clone_size: .
v_call: TRBV4-2

cdr3_aa: CASSFRSSGTDTQYF
cdr3_nt: TGCGCCAGCAGCTTTCGGTCCTCCGGGACAGATACGCAGTATTTT
j_call: TRBJ2-3
d_call: .
clone_size: .
v_call: TRBV5-1

cdr3_aa: CASWDAQGAGTEAFF
cdr3_nt: TGTGCCAGCTGGGACGCGCAGGGGGCTGGGACTGAAGCTTTCTTT
j_call: TRBJ1-1
d_call: TRBD1
clone_size: .
v_call: TRBV28

cdr3_aa: CASSVGLAGAETQYF
cdr3_nt: TGCGCCAGCAGCGTGGGACTAGCGGGAGCAGAGACCCAGTACTTC
j_call: TRBJ2-5
d_call: TRBD2
clone_size: .
v_call: TRBV5-1

cdr3_aa: CASSSPGQGLYEQYF
cdr3_nt: TGTGCCAGCAGTTCCCCGGGACAGGGGCTTTACGAGCAGTACTTC
j_call: TRBJ2-7
d_call: TRBD1
clone_size: .
v_call: TRBV2

cdr3_aa: CASSSSRHKGGYTF
cdr3_nt: TGTGCCAGCAGCTCCTCTCGACACAAAGGTGGCTACACCTTC
j_call: TRBJ1-2
d_call: .
clone_size: .
v_call: TRBV11-2

cdr3_aa: CASSPTPDYADTQYF
cdr3_nt: TGTGCCAGCAGTCCTACACCGGACTACGCAGATACGCAGTATTTT
j_call: TRBJ2-3
d_call: .
clone_size: .
v_call: TRBV12-1

cdr3_aa: CASSFEYPGVRYF
cdr3_nt: TGTGCCAGCAGCTTTGAATATCCGGGGGTTAGGTATTTT
j_call: TRBJ1-5
d_call: .
clone_size: .
v_call: TRBV7-8